This T cell receptor (beta chain) was captured by sequencing in a study of CD8+ T cells in alopecia areata. Whole-study results and caveats: Numerous clones, expanded in lesions, remained in scalp and blood during tofacitinib. Scalp clonality, together with expanded CD8+ clones among the top 100, fell significantly with tofacitinib. One nonresponder makes the tie between baseline CD8+ expansion and response uncertain. TCR sharing was clearer in mice than between patients, perhaps partly owing to patient HLA diversity.

Treatment: oral pan-JAK inhibitor, 5-10 mg twice daily. Extraction and reverse transcription of RNA yielded cDNA as the sequencing template. Some clones are missing from TCRdb's copy, which holds only in-frame ones; the method was immunoSEQ multiplex PCR. Among hundreds of thousands of clones, approximately 70% were seen once, and the ten largest hold approximately 1.2%. A word on this clone: Its cognate antigen is unknown.

This sample comprised CD4+ T cells sorted from blood, obtained at approximately week 44, from a patient treated with tofacitinib. This TCR derives from a human donor with alopecia areata.

In DNA form, the CDR3 reads TGTGCCAGCAGCTTAGCGGGGAGGAGCTCCTACGAGCAGTACTTC. Residues: CASSLAGRSSYEQYF. The chain couples TRBV7-8 to TRBJ2-7, with D maybe TRBD2 (6 bases). This CDR3 is 15 amino acids long. Germline V CDR1 and CDR2: SGHVS, FQNEAQ. Trimming cost V 0 bases and J 0 bases, with 9 bases left between them. The complete variable domain, with remaining parts taken from reference TRBV7-8 and TRBJ2-7, reads GAGVSQSPRYKVAKRGQDVALRCDPISGHVSLFWYQQALGQGPEFLTYFQNEAQLDKSGLPSDRFFAERPEGSVSTLKIQRTQQEDSAVYLCASSLAGRSSYEQYFGPGTRLTVT.